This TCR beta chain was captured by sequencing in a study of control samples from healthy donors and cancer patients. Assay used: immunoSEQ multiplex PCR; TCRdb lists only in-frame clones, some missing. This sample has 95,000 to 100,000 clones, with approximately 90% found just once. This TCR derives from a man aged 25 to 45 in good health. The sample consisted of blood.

This CDR3 is CASAAGAGGNEQFF. The CDR3 DNA sequence: TGCGCCAGCGCAGCGGGCGCGGGAGGTAATGAGCAGTTCTTC. V is TRBV10-2 and J is TRBJ2-1; 8 bases match TRBD2. V lost 8 bases to trimming and J lost 7 bases; unmatched junction nucleotides: 10. CDR1 is WSHSY and CDR2 is SAAADI in the germline V gene. This CDR3 contains 14 residues.